This T cell receptor beta chain is from a study of T-cell reconstitution after alpha-beta-depleted transplantation in children. Findings and limits, study-wide: After one year, T-cell counts and TCRbeta diversity mostly came from new T cells. Reported findings indicate that, about two months after transplant, alpha-beta T cells came from several hundred expanded clones, which were derived from non-depleted graft cells. It was surviving recipient T cells and thymic progenitors that gave some patients high TCRbeta diversity at day 60.

V lost 7 bases to trimming and J lost 0 bases, with 11 bases between them. Germline V gene lookup returns CDR1 DFQATT and CDR2 SNEGSKA (reference sequence). The CDR3 has 13 residues. The TCRbeta library was prepared with unique molecular identifiers. TCRdb processed the PCR reads anew with MiXCR; each CDR3 protein has one entry. In the table there are hundreds of thousands of distinct CDR3 sequences, more than 15% of which are singletons. Details on this clonotype: Its antigen is not known.

The chain carries TRBV20-1 and TRBJ2-3; D is undetermined. This TCR was recovered from a male patient between 2 and 10 years old who had a stem cell transplant for acute lymphoblastic leukemia, so the T cells may come from the graft donor. The specimen comprised PBMCs, mostly from graft donor cells, sampled 360 days after TCRalphabeta/CD19-depleted stem cell transplant. The CDR3 bases are TGCAGTGGGAGACGGTCTAGCACAGATACGCAGTATTTT. Translating it yields CSGRRSSTDTQYF.